This TCR beta chain was documented in a study of neurological immune-mediated disorders. As for the study in general: Multiple sclerosis patients numbered about 35, with around 31 relapsing-remitting and 3 secondary progressive. Study-wide findings and caveats: The greatest TCR clonal expansion appeared in HTLV-1-associated myelopathy and the smallest, falling below healthy controls, in multiple sclerosis.

This CDR3 comprises 14 residues. Trimming removed 5 bases at V and 5 bases at J, with 15 bases between. Germline CDR1 and CDR2: KGHSH and LQKENI. This clonotype was counted ten times or more. The target antigen is unknown. The cDNA was synthesized by means of template-switch 5'RACE, which was carried out with 10-nucleotide random UMIs. Using its own MiXCR run on the 5' RACE reads, TCRdb lists one record per CDR3 protein. This sample carries approximately 65,000 distinct CDR3 sequences, about 5% of them seen once, and the ten largest clones take approximately 5.6%. Sequenced input: PBMCs. The chain is built from TRBV18 and TRBJ2-5; D might be TRBD1 or TRBD2, each matching 5 bases. The source of this sequence is a human donor with multiple sclerosis. The donor label of this sample is uncertain. CDR3 sequence (DNA): TGTGCCAGCTCATCCGGGACGGTCCAGGAGACCCAGTACTTC. Translating gives CASSSGTVQETQYF.